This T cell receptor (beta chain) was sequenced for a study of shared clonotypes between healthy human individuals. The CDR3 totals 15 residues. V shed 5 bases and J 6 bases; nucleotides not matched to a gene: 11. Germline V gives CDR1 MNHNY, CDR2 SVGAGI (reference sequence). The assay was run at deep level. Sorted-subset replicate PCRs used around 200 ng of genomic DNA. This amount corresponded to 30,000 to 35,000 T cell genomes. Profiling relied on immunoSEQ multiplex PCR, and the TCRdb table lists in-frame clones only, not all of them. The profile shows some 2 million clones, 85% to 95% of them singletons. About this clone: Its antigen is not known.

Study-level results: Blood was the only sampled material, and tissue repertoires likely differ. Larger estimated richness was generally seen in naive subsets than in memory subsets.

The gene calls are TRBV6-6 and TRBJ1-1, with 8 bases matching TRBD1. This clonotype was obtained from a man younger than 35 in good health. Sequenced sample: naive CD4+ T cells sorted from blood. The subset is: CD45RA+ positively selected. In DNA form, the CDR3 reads TGTGCCAGCAGTCAAACAGGGGGGAGTAGCCCTGAAGCTTTCTTT. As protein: CASSQTGGSSPEAFF.